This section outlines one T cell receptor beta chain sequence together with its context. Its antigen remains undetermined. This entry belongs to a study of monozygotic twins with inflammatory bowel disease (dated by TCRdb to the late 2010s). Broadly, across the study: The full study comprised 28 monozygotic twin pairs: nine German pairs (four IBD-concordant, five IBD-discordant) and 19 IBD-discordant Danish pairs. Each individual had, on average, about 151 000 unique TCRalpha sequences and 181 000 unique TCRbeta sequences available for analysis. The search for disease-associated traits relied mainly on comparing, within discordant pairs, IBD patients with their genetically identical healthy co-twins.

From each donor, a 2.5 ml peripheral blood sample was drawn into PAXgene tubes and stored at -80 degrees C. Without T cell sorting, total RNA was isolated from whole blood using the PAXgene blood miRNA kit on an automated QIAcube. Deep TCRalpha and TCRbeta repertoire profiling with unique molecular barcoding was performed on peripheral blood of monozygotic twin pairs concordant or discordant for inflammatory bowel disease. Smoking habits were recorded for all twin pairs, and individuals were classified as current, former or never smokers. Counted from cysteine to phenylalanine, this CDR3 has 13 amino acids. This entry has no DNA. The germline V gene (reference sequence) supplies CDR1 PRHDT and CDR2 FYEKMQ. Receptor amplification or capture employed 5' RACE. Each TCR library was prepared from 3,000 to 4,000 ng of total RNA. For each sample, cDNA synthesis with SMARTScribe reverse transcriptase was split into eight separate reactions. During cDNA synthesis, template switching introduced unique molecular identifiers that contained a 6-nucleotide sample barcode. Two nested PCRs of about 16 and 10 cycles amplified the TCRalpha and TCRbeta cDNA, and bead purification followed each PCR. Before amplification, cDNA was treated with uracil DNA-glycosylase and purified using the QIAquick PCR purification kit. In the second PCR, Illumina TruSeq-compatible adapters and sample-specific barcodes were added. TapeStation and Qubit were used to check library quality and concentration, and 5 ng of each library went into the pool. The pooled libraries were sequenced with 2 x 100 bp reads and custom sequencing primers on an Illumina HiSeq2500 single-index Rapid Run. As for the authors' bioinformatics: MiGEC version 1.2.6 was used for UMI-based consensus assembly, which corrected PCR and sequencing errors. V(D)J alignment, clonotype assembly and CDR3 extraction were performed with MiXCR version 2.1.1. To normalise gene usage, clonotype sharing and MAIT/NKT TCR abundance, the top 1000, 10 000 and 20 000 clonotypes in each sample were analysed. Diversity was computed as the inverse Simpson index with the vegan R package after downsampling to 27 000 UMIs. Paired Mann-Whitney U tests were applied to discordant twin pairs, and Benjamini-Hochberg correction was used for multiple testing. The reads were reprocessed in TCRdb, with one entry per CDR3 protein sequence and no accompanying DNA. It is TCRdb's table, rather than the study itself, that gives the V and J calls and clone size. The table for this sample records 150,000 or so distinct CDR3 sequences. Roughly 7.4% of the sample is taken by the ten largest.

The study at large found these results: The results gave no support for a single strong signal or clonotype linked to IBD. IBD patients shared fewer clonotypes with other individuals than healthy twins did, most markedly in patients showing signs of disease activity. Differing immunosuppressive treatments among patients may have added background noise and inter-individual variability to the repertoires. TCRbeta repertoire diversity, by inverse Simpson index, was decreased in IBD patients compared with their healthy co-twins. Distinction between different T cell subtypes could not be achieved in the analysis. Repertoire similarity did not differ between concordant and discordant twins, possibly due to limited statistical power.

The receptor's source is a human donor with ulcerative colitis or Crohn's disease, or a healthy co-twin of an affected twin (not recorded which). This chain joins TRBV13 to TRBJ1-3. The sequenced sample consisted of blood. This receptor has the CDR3 CASSPPRQNTIYF.